This T cell receptor beta chain originates from a study of T-cell reconstitution after alpha-beta-depleted transplantation in children. Overall study findings and caveats: Recipient T cells and thymic progenitors that survived were the source of the high TCRbeta diversity seen at day 60 in some patients. Roughly two months post-transplant, alpha-beta T cells reportedly originated from several hundred graft clones that had expanded.

Looked up from germline, CDR1 is SGHRS and CDR2 is YFSETQ. V lost 5 bases to trimming and J lost 8 bases, with 22 bases between them. The CDR3 is 15 amino acids. In its sample, this clonotype was seen once. No antigen is known for it. Unique molecular identifiers tagged the TCRbeta library. MiXCR, applied by TCRdb to the PCR reads, yields one record per CDR3 protein. The profile shows about 90,000 distinct CDR3 sequences, about 14% of them singletons. V is TRBV5-1 and J is TRBJ1-1, with D perhaps TRBD1 (6 bases). The source material was PBMCs, mostly from graft donor cells, sampled 180 days after TCRalphabeta/CD19-depleted stem cell transplant. The clonotype was recovered from a male patient aged 2 to 10 who had a stem cell transplant for acute lymphoblastic leukemia, so the T cells may come from the graft donor. Here the CDR3 DNA reads TGCGCCAGCAGAGCTCCTGGGACAACGACCACCGAAGCTTTCTTT. Amino acids: CASRAPGTTTTEAFF. The full variable domain, with the rest looked up from reference TRBV5-1 and TRBJ1-1, is KAGVTQTPRYLIKTRGQQVTLSCSPISGHRSVSWYQQTPGQGLQFLFEYFSETQRNKGNFPGRFSGRQFSNSRSEMNVSTLELGDSALYLCASRAPGTTTTEAFFGQGTRLTVV.